Below, one TCR beta chain is given with its context. The antigen remains undetermined. As for treatment: some 20 received Ad26.COV2.S at low or high dose, single or two shots; about 5 received placebo; per-sample allocation not given. Sampling took place 63 days after the first vaccine or placebo injection. This entry comes from a study of Ad26.COV2.S vaccination and SARS-CoV-2 variants. This table comes from immunoSEQ multiplex PCR, and its TCRdb copy is limited to in-frame clones, with some not included. The sample lists 500,000 or so clones; roughly 89% were seen once. Study observations and caveats: TCR breadth and depth analyses may have underestimated total T cell responses. Whether participants received vaccine or placebo, their non-spike TCR breadth was similar.

V lost 4 bases to trimming and J lost 6 bases; unmatched junction nucleotides: 13. CDR1 and CDR2 (germline): LGHNA, YSLEER. The CDR3 length is 17 residues. This sample comprised peripheral blood, obtained in a trial of Ad26.COV2.S vaccine versus placebo. The sequence came from a person aged 18-65 years who received the Ad26.COV2.S COVID-19 vaccine or a placebo. The chain is built from TRBV4-3 and TRBJ1-5; TRBD1 matches 9 bases. The CDR3 DNA follows: TGCGCCAGCAGCCCGAACGCGGGACAGGGACTTTCTCAGCCCCAGCATTTT. Its protein product is CASSPNAGQGLSQPQHF.